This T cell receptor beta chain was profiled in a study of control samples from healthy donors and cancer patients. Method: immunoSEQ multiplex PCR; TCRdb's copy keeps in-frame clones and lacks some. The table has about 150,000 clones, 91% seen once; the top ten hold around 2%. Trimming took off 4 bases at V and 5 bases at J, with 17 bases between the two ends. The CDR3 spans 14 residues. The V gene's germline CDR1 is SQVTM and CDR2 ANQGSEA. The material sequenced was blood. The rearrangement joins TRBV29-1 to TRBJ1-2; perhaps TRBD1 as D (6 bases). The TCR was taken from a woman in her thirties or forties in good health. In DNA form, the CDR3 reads TGCAGCGTTGGAACGGGCCTAGGGGGTTATGGCTACACCTTC. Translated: CSVGTGLGGYGYTF.